This TCR beta chain was observed in a study of cytomegalovirus exposure and HLA in healthy donors. Study results and caveats: In an earlier analysis, about 90% or about 30%: the productive usage of most TCR beta V segments.

CDR3 size: 15 residues. Germline V gene data show CDR1 as MDHEN and CDR2 as SYDVKM. V lost 1 base to trimming and J lost 4 bases; unmatched junction nucleotides: 2. Of note for this clone: What it recognizes is unknown.

Each of the donors was a healthy bone marrow donor. With 60 Vbeta and 13 Jbeta primers, the PCR was carried out. Sequenced by immunoSEQ multiplex PCR; TCRdb stores in-frame clones only, minus some. This sample has around 86,000 clones, with about 8% found just once. The sample consisted of PBMCs. This chain joins TRBV28 and TRBJ2-7; the match to TRBD1 covers 12 bases. The TCR sequence derives from a man over 45 in good health and CMV-seronegative. The CDR3 DNA is TGTGCCAGCAGTTTATCGGGACAGGGGGCGTACGAGCAGTACTTC. This translates into CASSLSGQGAYEQYF.